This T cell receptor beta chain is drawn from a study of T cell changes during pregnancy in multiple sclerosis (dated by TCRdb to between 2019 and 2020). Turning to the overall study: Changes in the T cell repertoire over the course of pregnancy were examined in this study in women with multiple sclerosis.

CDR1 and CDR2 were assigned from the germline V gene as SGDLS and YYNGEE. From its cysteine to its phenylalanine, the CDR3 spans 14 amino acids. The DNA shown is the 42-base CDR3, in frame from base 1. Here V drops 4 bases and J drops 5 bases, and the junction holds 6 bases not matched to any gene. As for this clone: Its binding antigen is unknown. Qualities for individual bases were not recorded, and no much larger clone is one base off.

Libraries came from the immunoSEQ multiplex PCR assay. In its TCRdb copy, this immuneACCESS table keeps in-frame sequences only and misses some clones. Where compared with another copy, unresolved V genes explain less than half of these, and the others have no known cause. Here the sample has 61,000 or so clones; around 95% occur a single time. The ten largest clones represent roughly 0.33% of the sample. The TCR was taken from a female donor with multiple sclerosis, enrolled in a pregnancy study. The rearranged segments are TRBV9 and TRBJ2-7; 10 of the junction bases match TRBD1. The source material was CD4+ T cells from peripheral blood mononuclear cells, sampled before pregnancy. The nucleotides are TGTGCCAGCAGCACCCGGACAGGGGGTAACGAGCAGTACTTC. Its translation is CASSTRTGGNEQYF. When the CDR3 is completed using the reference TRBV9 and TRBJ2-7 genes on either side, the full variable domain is DSGVTQTPKHLITATGQRVTLRCSPRSGDLSVYWYQQSLDQGLQFLIQYYNGEERAKGNILERFSAQQFPDLHSELNLSSLELGDSALYFCASSTRTGGNEQYFGPGTRLTVT.